The subject of this entry is one T cell receptor (beta chain). Its cognate antigen is unknown. This CDR3 region has 13 residues. The junction had 2 bases not matched to a gene; V was cut back by 3 bases and J by 3 bases. Germline loops: CDR1 SGHNT, CDR2 YYREEE (reference sequence). This entry comes from a study of T cell repertoires in ileal Crohn's disease. Study-wide context: Every patient was operated on for stricturing (about 60%) or penetrating (39%) complications.

Overall study findings and caveats: Clonality above 26.8% at surgery always came with endoscopic recurrence.

Time point given: inflamed ileum from the surgical specimen. This table comes from immunoSEQ multiplex PCR, and its TCRdb copy is limited to in-frame clones, with some not included. The data show 3,500 to 4,500 clones, approximately 76% seen once. V is TRBV5-4 and J is TRBJ2-7; 8 bases align to TRBD1. The clonotype comes from an adult with Crohn's disease. The sample taken for sequencing was ileal tissue. The CDR3 spells CASSWDRNYEQYF. CDR3 DNA sequence: TGTGCCAGCAGCTGGGACAGGAACTACGAGCAGTACTTC.